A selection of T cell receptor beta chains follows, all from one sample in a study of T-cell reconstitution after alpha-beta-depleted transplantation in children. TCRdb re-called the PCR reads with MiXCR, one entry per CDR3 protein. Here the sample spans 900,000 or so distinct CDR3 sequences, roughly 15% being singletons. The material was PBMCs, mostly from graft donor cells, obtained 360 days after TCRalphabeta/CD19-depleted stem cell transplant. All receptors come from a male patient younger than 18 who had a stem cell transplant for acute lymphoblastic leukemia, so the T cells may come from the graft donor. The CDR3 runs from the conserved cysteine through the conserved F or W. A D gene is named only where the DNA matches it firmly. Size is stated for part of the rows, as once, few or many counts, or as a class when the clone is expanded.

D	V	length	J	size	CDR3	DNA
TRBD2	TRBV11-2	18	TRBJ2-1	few	CASSLGLANLASYNEQFF	TGTGCCAGCAGCTTGGGACTAGCGAACCTAGCGTCCTACAATGAGCAGTTCTTC
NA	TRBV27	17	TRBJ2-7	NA	CASSLGVSRIHGGEQYF	TGTGCCAGCAGTTTAGGCGTGAGTAGGATCCACGGCGGCGAGCAGTACTTC
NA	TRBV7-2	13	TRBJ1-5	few	CASGQGVGQPQHF	TGTGCCAGCGGTCAAGGGGTAGGGCAGCCCCAGCATTTT
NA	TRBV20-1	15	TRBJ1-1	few	CSARDPRRANTEAFF	TGCAGTGCTAGAGACCCGCGGAGGGCAAACACTGAAGCTTTCTTT
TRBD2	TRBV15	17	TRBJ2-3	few	CATSRVGTSGNTDTQYF	TGTGCCACCAGCAGAGTTGGGACTAGCGGTAACACAGATACGCAGTATTTT
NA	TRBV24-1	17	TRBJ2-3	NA	CATSEGDTVLSTDTQYF	TGTGCCACCAGTGAAGGGGACACCGTCTTGTCCACAGATACGCAGTATTTT
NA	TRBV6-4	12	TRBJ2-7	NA	CASSDGTPRLVF	TGTGCCAGCAGTGACGGGACACCCCGGCTTGTCTTC
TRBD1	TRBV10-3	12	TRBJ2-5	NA	CATQGAGETQYF	TGTGCCACACAGGGGGCGGGGGAGACCCAGTACTTC
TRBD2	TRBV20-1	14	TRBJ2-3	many	CSAPGLGNTDTQYF	TGCAGTGCTCCGGGACTAGGGAACACAGATACGCAGTATTTT
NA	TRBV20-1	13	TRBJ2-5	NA	CSAPRPGWETQYF	TGCAGTGCCCCGCGACCCGGGTGGGAGACCCAGTACTTC